This TCR beta chain was found in a study of T cell changes during pregnancy in multiple sclerosis. TCRdb's table, derived via immunoSEQ multiplex PCR, lists solely in-frame clones and lacks some. The sample records 25,000 to 30,000 clones, about nine tenths being singletons. Trimming took 8 bases from V and 9 from J; bases not matched to a gene: 11. From germline, CDR1 is LNHDA and CDR2 SQIVND (reference sequence). The CDR3 runs to 14 residues. The sequence came from a female donor in good health, enrolled as a control in a pregnancy study. Material: CD4+ T cells from peripheral blood mononuclear cells, obtained in the first trimester of pregnancy. The chain combines TRBV19 with TRBJ2-1; TRBD2 aligns across 9 bases. The CDR3: CASDGGRGGGEQFF. The CDR3 coding sequence is TGTGCCAGTGACGGAGGGCGGGGGGGCGGTGAGCAGTTCTTC. The full variable domain, completed using reference TRBV19 and TRBJ2-1, is DGGITQSPKYLFRKEGQNVTLSCEQNLNHDAMYWYRQDPGQGLRLIYYSQIVNDFQKGDIAEGYSVSREKKESFPLTVTSAQKNPTAFYLCASDGGRGGGEQFFGPGTRLTVL.